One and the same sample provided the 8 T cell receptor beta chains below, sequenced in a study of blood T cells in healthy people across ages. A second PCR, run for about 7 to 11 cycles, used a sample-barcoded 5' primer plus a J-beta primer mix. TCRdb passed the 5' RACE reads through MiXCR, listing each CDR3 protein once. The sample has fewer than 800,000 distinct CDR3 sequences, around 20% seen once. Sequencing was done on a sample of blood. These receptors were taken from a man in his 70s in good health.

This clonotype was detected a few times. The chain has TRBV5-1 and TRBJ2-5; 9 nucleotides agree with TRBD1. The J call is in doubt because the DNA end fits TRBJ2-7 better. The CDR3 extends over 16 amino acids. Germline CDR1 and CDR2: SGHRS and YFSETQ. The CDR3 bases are TGCGCCAGCAGCTTTACCGGGACAGGGTGGTCTTACGAGCAGTACTTC. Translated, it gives CASSFTGTGWSYEQYF.

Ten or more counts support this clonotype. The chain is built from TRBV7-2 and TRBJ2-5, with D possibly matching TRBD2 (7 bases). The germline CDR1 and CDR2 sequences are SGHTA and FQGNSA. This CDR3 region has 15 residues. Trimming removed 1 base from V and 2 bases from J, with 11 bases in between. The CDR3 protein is CASSLGGGGQETQYF. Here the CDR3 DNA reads TGTGCCAGCAGCTTAGGGGGAGGGGGACAAGAGACCCAGTACTTC.

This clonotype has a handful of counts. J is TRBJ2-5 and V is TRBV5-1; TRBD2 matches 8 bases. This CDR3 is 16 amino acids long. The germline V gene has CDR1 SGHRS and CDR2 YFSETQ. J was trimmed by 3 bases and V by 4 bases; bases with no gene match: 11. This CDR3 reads CASSAGSSAGEETQYF. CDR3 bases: TGCGCCAGCAGCGCGGGGTCCTCAGCGGGAGAAGAGACCCAGTACTTC. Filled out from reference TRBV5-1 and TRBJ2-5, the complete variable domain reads KAGVTQTPRYLIKTRGQQVTLSCSPISGHRSVSWYQQTPGQGLQFLFEYFSETQRNKGNFPGRFSGRQFSNSRSEMNVSTLELGDSALYLCASSAGSSAGEETQYFGPGTRLLVL.

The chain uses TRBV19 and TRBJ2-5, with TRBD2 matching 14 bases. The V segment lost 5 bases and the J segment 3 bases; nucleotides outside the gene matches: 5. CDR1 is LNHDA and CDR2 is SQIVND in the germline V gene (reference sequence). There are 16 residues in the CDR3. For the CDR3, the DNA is TGTGCCAGTAGTGCTACGGGACTAGCGGGAGAAGAGACCCAGTACTTC. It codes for CASSATGLAGEETQYF.

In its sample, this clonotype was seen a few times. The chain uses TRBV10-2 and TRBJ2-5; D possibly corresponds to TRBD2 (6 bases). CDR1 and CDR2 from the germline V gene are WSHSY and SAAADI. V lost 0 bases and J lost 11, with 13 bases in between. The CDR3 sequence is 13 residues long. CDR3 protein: CASSESAGYEQYF. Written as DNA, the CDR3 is TGCGCCAGCAGTGAGTCGGCGGGGTATGAGCAGTACTTC.

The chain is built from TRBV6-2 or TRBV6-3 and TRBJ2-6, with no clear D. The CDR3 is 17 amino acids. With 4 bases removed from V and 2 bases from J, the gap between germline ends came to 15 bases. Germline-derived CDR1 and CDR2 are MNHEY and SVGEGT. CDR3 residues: CASSFIGPSPGANVLTF. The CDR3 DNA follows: TGTGCCAGCAGTTTCATAGGCCCTTCTCCTGGGGCCAACGTCCTGACTTTC.

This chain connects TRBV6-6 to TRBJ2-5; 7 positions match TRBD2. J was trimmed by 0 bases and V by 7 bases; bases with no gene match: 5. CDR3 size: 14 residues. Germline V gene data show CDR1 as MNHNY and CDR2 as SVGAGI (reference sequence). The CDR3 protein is CASKPAGHQETQYF. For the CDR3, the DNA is TGTGCCAGCAAACCAGCGGGGCACCAAGAGACCCAGTACTTC.

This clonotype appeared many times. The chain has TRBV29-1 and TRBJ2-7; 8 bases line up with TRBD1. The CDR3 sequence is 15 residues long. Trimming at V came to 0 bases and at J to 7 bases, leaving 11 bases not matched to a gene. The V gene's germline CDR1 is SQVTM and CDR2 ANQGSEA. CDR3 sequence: CSVEDGQGAQGEQYF. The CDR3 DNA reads TGCAGCGTTGAAGATGGGCAGGGGGCCCAAGGAGAGCAGTACTTC.